This T cell receptor beta chain appears in the sequencing data of a study of blood T cell repertoires in COVID-19. The wider study: From T cells, B-cell-depleted T cells, or PBMCs came the material, which was cDNA or gDNA.

V was pared by 2 bases and J by 5 bases, with 5 bases of the junction left unmatched. The CDR3 covers 14 residues. Per germline, CDR1 GTSNPN and CDR2 SVGIG (reference sequence). The assay was immunoSEQ multiplex PCR, and TCRdb's table has in-frame clones only and misses some. The table shows tens of thousands of clones, with about 81% occurring only once. The origin of this receptor is a human donor in a cohort sampled during active COVID-19. Material: peripheral blood. The chain combines TRBV30 with TRBJ2-1; 8 bases are shared with TRBD2. The CDR3 is CAWSRTSSHNEQFF. In DNA form, the CDR3 reads TGTGCCTGGAGTAGGACTAGCTCTCACAATGAGCAGTTCTTC. Looking up the rest from reference TRBV30 and TRBJ2-1 gives the full variable domain: SQTIHQWPATLVQPVGSPLSLECTVEGTSNPNLYWYRQAAGRGLQLLFYSVGIGQISSEVPQNLSASRPQDRQFILSSKKLLLSDSGFYLCAWSRTSSHNEQFFGPGTRLTVL.